This TCR beta chain emerged from a study of control samples from healthy donors and cancer patients. Assay: immunoSEQ multiplex PCR; the TCRdb copy retains only in-frame clones and omits some. The table has more than 25,000 clones, approximately 85% seen once. Trimming shortened V by 7 bases and J by 7 bases, and 16 bases separated the two germline ends. The CDR3 runs to 13 residues. Germline V gives CDR1 SEHNR, CDR2 FQNEAQ (reference sequence). The TCR originated in a woman in her fifties or sixties with head and neck cancer. The rearrangement joins TRBV7-9 to TRBJ1-1; D is uncertain. Sequencing was done on a sample of PBMCs. The CDR3 region is CASIQLPVDEAFF. Here the CDR3 DNA reads TGTGCCAGCATCCAGCTCCCCGTTGATGAAGCTTTCTTT.